These T cell receptor beta chains were read from a single sample in a study of shared clonotypes between healthy human individuals. TCRdb's copy holds only in-frame clones and misses some; the assay was immunoSEQ multiplex PCR. The sample holds a few hundred thousand clones; around three quarters are singletons and the top ten take around 12%. The sample comprised PBMCs. The receptors were sampled from a woman in her thirties or forties in good health. Some clones in this sample may be carry-over from other donors' samples. Each CDR3 is given with its conserved first and last residue.

J | V | CDR3
TRBJ2-2 | TRBV27 | CASSFRNTGELFF
TRBJ1-4 | TRBV2 | CASSIRAGDEKLFF
TRBJ2-7 | TRBV5-4 | CASSLDSRDSEQYF
TRBJ2-3 | TRBV11-3 | CASSLDPRTDTQYF
TRBJ1-1 | TRBV10-2 | CASSEQGRTEAFF
TRBJ1-3 | TRBV10-1 | CASSQGSSSGNTIYF
TRBJ2-7 | TRBV7-6 | CASSLVPALLGRSYEQYF
TRBJ2-7 | TRBV28 | CASRGRSYEQYF
TRBJ2-1 | TRBV7-2 | CASSLASGTRDEQFF
TRBJ2-2 | TRBV5-1 | CASSPRLAGGTGELFF
TRBJ2-1 | TRBV7-7 | CASSQGQGGINEQFF
TRBJ1-1 | TRBV6-1 | CASSETVNTEAFF
TRBJ2-7 | TRBV4-1 | CASSLTGVGEQYF
TRBJ1-4 | TRBV9 | CASSATGRNEKLFF
TRBJ1-2 | TRBV9 | CASSVGGGDYGYTF
TRBJ2-1 | TRBV10-2 | CASSESGTGELVDEQFF
TRBJ2-1 | TRBV30 | CAWSVWARAGTEQFF
TRBJ2-1 | TRBV5-1 | CASSLVTARDEQFF
TRBJ2-1 | TRBV11-2 | CASSSTSGSFYNEQFF
TRBJ1-1 | TRBV4-2 | CASSQLGTLNTEAFF
TRBJ2-3 | TRBV2 | CASTPARITDTQYF
TRBJ2-2 | TRBV7-3 | CASSPWGGLNTGELFF
TRBJ2-5 | TRBV29-1 | CSATVWDRGGETQYF
TRBJ2-7 | TRBV15 | CATSSQSGGSNEQYF
TRBJ1-5 | TRBV27 | CASSPRLGNQPQHF
TRBJ2-6 | TRBV15 | CATSRAGDLLTF
TRBJ2-2 | TRBV6-4 | CASSAFGQGNTGELFF
TRBJ1-1 | TRBV30 | CAWSWTGDTEAFF
TRBJ1-5 | TRBV6-4 | CASSDPNTGQPQHF
TRBJ2-1 | TRBV6-4 | CASSELAVSEQFF
TRBJ2-1 | TRBV7-9 | CASSSQGAGNEQFF
TRBJ2-3 | TRBV14 | CASTTFSSKSTQYF
TRBJ2-6 | TRBV5-4 | CASSPGQGHPGANVLTF
TRBJ2-5 | TRBV29-1 | CSVEGFGETQYF
TRBJ2-1 | TRBV7-9 | CASRDTGTVGHEQFF
TRBJ2-7 | TRBV6-1 | CASSDGGQPTPYEQYF
TRBJ1-2 | TRBV5-4 | CASSPDRGLTNGYTF
TRBJ2-5 | TRBV5-1 | CASGGSEETQYF
TRBJ1-6 | TRBV27 | CASSFRPGVGSLHF
TRBJ2-3 | TRBV29-1 | CSSLTGVTDTQYF
TRBJ2-1 | TRBV7-9 | CASSRDRDGEQFF
TRBJ2-7 | TRBV11-2 | CASTQAGARYEQYF
TRBJ2-6 | TRBV10-2 | CASSESVSGANVLTF
TRBJ2-1 | TRBV28 | CASRDRGERYYNEQFF
TRBJ1-4 | TRBV19 | CASSEYGTGEEKLFF
TRBJ1-2 | TRBV2 | CASSAMAATLYGYTF
TRBJ2-3 | TRBV6-6 | CASRPWRESTDTQYF
TRBJ1-2 | TRBV19 | CASSSGVMVDHNYGYTF